The rows below give T cell receptor beta chains drawn from one sample of a study of blood T cell repertoires in COVID-19. Some clones are missing from TCRdb's copy, which holds only in-frame ones; the method was immunoSEQ multiplex PCR. The table has a few hundred thousand clones, 80% to 90% seen once. Sequenced material: PBMCs or T cells enriched from blood (not recorded which). The origin of the receptors is a man younger than 45 who had recovered from COVID-19. Each CDR3 is given with its conserved first and last residue. A D gene is named only where the DNA matches it firmly. Not every row has a clone size; where given, it reads once, few, many or a size class.

size: .; D: TRBD1; J: TRBJ2-2; V: TRBV2; DNA: TGTGCCACCCCGTGGGACAGATCAAACACCGGGGAGCTGTTTTTT; CDR3: CATPWDRSNTGELFF
size: .; D: .; J: TRBJ2-5; V: TRBV10-1; DNA: TGCGCCAGCAGTGAGTCAAGGGGTAAAGAGACCCAGTACTTC; CDR3: CASSESRGKETQYF
size: few; D: TRBD1; J: TRBJ1-5; V: TRBV14; DNA: TGTGCCAGCAGGCGAAGGGGGCGGAGGCAGCCCCAGCATTTT; CDR3: CASRRRGRRQPQHF
size: once; D: TRBD2; J: TRBJ2-1; V: TRBV11-3; DNA: TGTGCCAGCAGCCGGGGGACTACCTCCTACAATGAGCAGTTCTTC; CDR3: CASSRGTTSYNEQFF
size: .; D: TRBD1; J: TRBJ2-1; V: TRBV7-2; DNA: TGTGCCAGCAGCTTAGAGGGGACAGTTTACAATGAGCAGTTCTTC; CDR3: CASSLEGTVYNEQFF
size: once; D: .; J: TRBJ2-1; V: TRBV7-8; DNA: TGTGCCAGCAATACAGGGCGGGTAGGGAATGAGCAGTTCTTC; CDR3: CASNTGRVGNEQFF
size: .; D: TRBD2; J: TRBJ2-1; V: TRBV5-1; DNA: TGCGCCAGCAGCTTGGTGCCCAGCGGGGGGAACAATGAGCAGTTCTTC; CDR3: CASSLVPSGGNNEQFF
size: .; D: .; J: TRBJ2-7; V: TRBV9; DNA: TGTGCCAGCAGCGTAGGTCACAGACCCTACGAGCAGTACTTC; CDR3: CASSVGHRPYEQYF
size: .; D: .; J: TRBJ1-4; V: TRBV5-1; DNA: TGCGCCAGCAGCTTGACAGGACCCGGTGAAAAACTGTTTTTT; CDR3: CASSLTGPGEKLFF
size: .; D: .; J: TRBJ1-5; V: TRBV12-5; DNA: TGTGCTAGTGGTTCGTTCCCAGGAAATAGCAATCAGCCCCAGCATTTT; CDR3: CASGSFPGNSNQPQHF
size: .; D: TRBD2; J: TRBJ2-1; V: TRBV7-9; DNA: TGTGCCAGCAGGTTAAGCGGGGGGGCCGTGGAGCAGTTCTTC; CDR3: CASRLSGGAVEQFF
size: few; D: TRBD1; J: TRBJ1-6; V: TRBV19; DNA: TGTGCCAGTAAGCAGGGGGAGATGATGAATTCACCCCTCCACTTT; CDR3: CASKQGEMMNSPLHF
size: once; D: TRBD1; J: TRBJ2-7; V: TRBV5-1; DNA: TGCGCCAGCAGCTTCTCCGCACTCGGGACAGGGGATTCCTACGAGCAGTACTTC; CDR3: CASSFSALGTGDSYEQYF
size: .; D: .; J: TRBJ2-2; V: TRBV5-8; DNA: TGTGCCAGCAGCCGGAGTTACCCCGGGGAGCTGTTTTTT; CDR3: CASSRSYPGELFF
size: .; D: TRBD2; J: TRBJ2-3; V: TRBV5-6; DNA: TGTGCCAGCAGCGGGCATGAGGGACTAAGGACGTATACGCAGTATTTT; CDR3: CASSGHEGLRTYTQYF
size: few; D: .; J: TRBJ1-3; V: TRBV4-2; DNA: TGTGCCAGCAGCCCTGACGACAACTCTGGAAACACCATATATTTT; CDR3: CASSPDDNSGNTIYF
size: few; D: .; J: TRBJ1-4; V: TRBV13; DNA: TGTGCCAGCAGCTTAGGGGGAGGAGAAAAACTGTTTTTT; CDR3: CASSLGGGEKLFF
size: .; D: .; J: TRBJ1-1; V: TRBV15; DNA: TGTGCCACCAGCAGAGATCGGGTTCGGGCTGAAGCTTTCTTT; CDR3: CATSRDRVRAEAFF
size: .; D: .; J: TRBJ1-1; V: TRBV3-1/TRBV3-2; DNA: TGTGCCAGCAGCCAAGTAGGAGACCTGAGGAACACTGAAGCTTTCTTT; CDR3: CASSQVGDLRNTEAFF
size: .; D: TRBD1; J: TRBJ1-5; V: TRBV30; DNA: TGTGCCTGGGGAGGGGGCCTGGGCAATCAGCCCCAGCATTTT; CDR3: CAWGGGLGNQPQHF
size: once; D: .; J: TRBJ2-7; V: TRBV28; DNA: TGTGCCAGCAACTCCCGCTACTACGAGCAGTACTTC; CDR3: CASNSRYYEQYF
size: .; D: .; J: TRBJ2-3; V: TRBV3-1/TRBV3-2; DNA: TGTGCCAGCAGCCAAGGGGGCGTAGGCAGGTCTCTCCCAGATACGCAGTATTTT; CDR3: CASSQGGVGRSLPDTQYF
size: .; D: .; J: TRBJ2-3; V: TRBV5-1; DNA: TGCGCCAGCAGCCTCTCCCCTTCGGGGGGCGATACGCAGTATTTT; CDR3: CASSLSPSGGDTQYF
size: .; D: .; J: TRBJ2-3; V: TRBV9; DNA: TGTGCCAGCAGCGTAGGTGAGAGCACAGATACGCAGTATTTT; CDR3: CASSVGESTDTQYF
size: .; D: .; J: TRBJ1-6; V: TRBV6-5; DNA: TGTGCCAGCAGTTACGAAGCAGGGGATAATTCACCCCTCCACTTT; CDR3: CASSYEAGDNSPLHF